This T cell receptor (beta chain) was sequenced during a study of naive and memory T cell subsets. Two oligonucleotides, mixed equimolar, formed the beta constant-region primer covering TRBC1 and TRBC2. Four rounds of PCR amplified the ligated cDNA using nested alpha and beta constant-region primers plus SP2. MiXCR, run by TCRdb on the UMI-ligation and nested PCR reads, gives a single entry per CDR3 protein. Seen here are over 65,000 distinct CDR3 sequences, approximately 9.2% observed once, and the top ten hold less than 1.5%. The germline gives CDR1 ENHRY, CDR2 SYGVKD. After removal of 11 bases from V and 2 bases from J, the junction contained 11 bases not matched to a gene. The CDR3 loop spans 15 amino acids.

This clonotype was obtained from a human donor in good health. This rearrangement joins TRBV10-3 to TRBJ2-2; 7 positions agree with TRBD2. The sequencing input was naive CD8+ T cells from blood. The DNA for the CDR3 is TGTGCCCTTGGAGGGGCTAGCGGCAACACCGGGGAGCTGTTTTTT. This encodes CALGGASGNTGELFF.